The clone carrying this T cell receptor beta chain was counted between two and nine times. Arm-PCR of CDR3 regions and iRepertoire HTBI primers were used to build TCR beta libraries. A single record per CDR3 protein comes from TCRdb applying MiXCR to the multiplex PCR reads. The sample consists of some 500,000 distinct CDR3 sequences, about 14% of them appearing once. This sample is part of a study of regulatory T cells in long-lasting Graves disease. This sample's time point: newly diagnosed GD, antithyroid drugs for less than 3 months. PBMCs provided the RNA from which the TCR library was made. V dropped 5 bases and J dropped 9 bases, with 20 bases sitting between them. The V gene's germline CDR1 is DFQATT and CDR2 SNEGSKA (reference sequence). This CDR3 contains 15 residues. The same data also went into a second study, on T cells in Graves' hyperthyroidism and ophthalmopathy.

Sample: peripheral blood mononuclear cells (PBMCs), taken at new diagnosis, from a patient treated with antithyroid drugs. This chain links TRBV20-1 with TRBJ1-6; D is uncertain. This sequence was found in a man aged 30 to 39 with Graves disease. CDR3 DNA: TGCAGTGCTTCTACCCGGTTCCGAATGGGTTCACCCCTCCACTTT. This gives the protein CSASTRFRMGSPLHF.